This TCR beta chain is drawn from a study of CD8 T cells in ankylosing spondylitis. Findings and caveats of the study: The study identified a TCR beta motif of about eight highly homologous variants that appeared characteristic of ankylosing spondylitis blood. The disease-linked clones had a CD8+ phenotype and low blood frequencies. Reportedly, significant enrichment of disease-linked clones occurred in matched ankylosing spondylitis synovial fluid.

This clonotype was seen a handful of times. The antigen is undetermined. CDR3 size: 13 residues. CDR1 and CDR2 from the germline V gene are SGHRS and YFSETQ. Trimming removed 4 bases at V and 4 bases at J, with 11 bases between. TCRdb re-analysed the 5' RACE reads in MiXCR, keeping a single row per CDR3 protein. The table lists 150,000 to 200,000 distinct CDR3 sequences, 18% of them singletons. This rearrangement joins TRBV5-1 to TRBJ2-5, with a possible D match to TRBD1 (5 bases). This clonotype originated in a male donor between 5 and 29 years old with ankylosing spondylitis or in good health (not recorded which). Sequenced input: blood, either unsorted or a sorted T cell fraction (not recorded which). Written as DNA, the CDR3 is TGCGCCAGCAGCCCACAGGTGGGAGAGACCCAGTACTTC. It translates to CASSPQVGETQYF.